The 3 T cell receptor beta chains below come from one sample, sequenced in a study of PD-1 blockade in classical Hodgkin lymphoma. Some clones are missing from TCRdb's copy, which holds only in-frame ones; the method was immunoSEQ multiplex PCR. This sample yields 90,000 to 140,000 clones, of which more than 70% are seen a single time; around 19% belongs to the top ten. Time point specified: cycle 4 day 1 (C4D1), after less than seven weeks of nivolumab. Each of the patients experienced relapse following autologous stem cell transplantation, and their brentuximab vedotin exposure differed. Sequenced material: peripheral blood mononuclear cells (PBMCs), taken before the fourth cycle of nivolumab. These receptors were taken from a human donor with classical Hodgkin lymphoma.

This clone came up once. This chain uses TRBV19 with TRBJ2-1, with D tentatively TRBD2 (6 bases). This CDR3 is 20 amino acids long. The germline V gene encodes CDR1 LNHDA and CDR2 SQIVND (reference sequence). The V end was cut by 5 bases, the J end by 1 base, with 27 bases between. The CDR3 region has the DNA TGTGCCAGTAGTCCAAATCTAGCTGTCGGAGGGATACGGTCCTACAATGAGCAGTTCTTC. Its protein product is CASSPNLAVGGIRSYNEQFF.

The rearrangement links TRBV4-1 to TRBJ2-1; possible D gene TRBD2, 5 bases. The germline gives CDR1 MGHRA, CDR2 YSYEKL. The CDR3 length is 15 residues. V lost 2 bases and J lost 4, with 12 bases in between. Here the CDR3 DNA reads TGCGCCAGCAGCCAACCGGCTAGCAGGTACAATGAGCAGTTCTTC. This codes for CASSQPASRYNEQFF.

This clone occurred once. The chain employs TRBV20-1 and TRBJ2-7; D is unresolved. The length of the CDR3 is 11 residues. Trimming pared 6 bases from V and 2 bases from J, leaving 8 bases between. Germline-derived CDR1 and CDR2 are DFQATT and SNEGSKA (reference sequence). The CDR3 coding sequence is TGCAGTGCGGGCGGTACCTACGAGCAGTACTTC. It yields the protein CSAGGTYEQYF.